A single sample gave rise to the 29 T cell receptor beta chains below, sequenced in a study of monozygotic twins with inflammatory bowel disease. Each CDR3 protein gets one entry in TCRdb, which reprocessed the 5' RACE reads and gives no DNA. The sample data list about 450,000 distinct CDR3 sequences. Sample: blood. These receptors all stem from a human donor with ulcerative colitis or Crohn's disease, or a healthy co-twin of an affected twin (not recorded which).

The CDR3 spells CSAGGGVYEQYF. The rearrangement links TRBV20-1 to TRBJ2-7; TCRdb returns TRBD1, unconfirmable since there is no DNA. Germline V lookup: CDR1 DFQATT, CDR2 SNEGSKA (reference sequence). This CDR3 has 12 residues.

V usage is TRBV19 and J usage is TRBJ2-1. CDR3 length equals 13 residues. The V gene's germline CDR1 is LNHDA and CDR2 SQIVND (reference sequence). The CDR3 loop reads CASSFTHYNEQFF.

The rearrangement uses TRBV18 and TRBJ1-5; the TCRdb D gene call, TRBD1, has no DNA to confirm it. The CDR3 extends over 16 amino acids. Germline V gene data show CDR1 as KGHSH and CDR2 as LQKENI. CDR3 protein: CASSPNYQTGNQPQHF. Full variable domain (rest looked up from reference TRBV18 and TRBJ1-5): NAGVMQNPRHLVRRRGQEARLRCSPMKGHSHVYWYRQLPEEGLKFMVYLQKENIIDESGMPKERFSAEFPKEGPSILRIQQVVRGDSAAYFCASSPNYQTGNQPQHFGDGTRLSIL.

The V gene is TRBV6-5, the J gene TRBJ1-1. CDR3 size: 12 residues. In germline, CDR1 is MNHEY, CDR2 SVGAGI. CDR3 residues: CATRTVNTEAFF.

The chain is built from TRBV20-1 and TRBJ2-7. CDR1 and CDR2 from the germline V gene are DFQATT and SNEGSKA (reference sequence). The CDR3 is 11 amino acids. The CDR3 here is CSASEAYEQYF.

The rearrangement uses TRBV12-3 or TRBV12-4 and TRBJ2-7; lacking DNA, the TRBD1 call made by TCRdb goes unchecked. The CDR3 is made up of 11 amino acids. CDR3 region: CASRRGNEQYF.

V is TRBV7-2 and J is TRBJ1-1. Germline V lookup: CDR1 SGHTA, CDR2 FQGNSA. The length of the CDR3 is 14 residues. CDR3 residues: CASSPQGSGTEAFF.

The chain recombines TRBV5-1 with TRBJ2-7. This CDR3 region has 15 residues. From germline, CDR1 is SGHRS and CDR2 YFSETQ. This CDR3 reads CASSLEYGSSYEQYF. Together with reference TRBV5-1 and TRBJ2-7, the CDR3 gives the full variable domain: KAGVTQTPRYLIKTRGQQVTLSCSPISGHRSVSWYQQTPGQGLQFLFEYFSETQRNKGNFPGRFSGRQFSNSRSEMNVSTLELGDSALYLCASSLEYGSSYEQYFGPGTRLTVT.

This sequence joins TRBV7-9 and TRBJ1-1; TCRdb indicates TRBD1, and absent DNA this call remains unverified. Germline V gives CDR1 SEHNR, CDR2 FQNEAQ (reference sequence). This CDR3 is 14 amino acids long. The CDR3 spells CASSVRDRATEAFF.

The chain links TRBV6-5 to TRBJ2-7; TCRdb lists TRBD1, though no DNA is available to test this call. The CDR3 has 14 residues. Germline V gives CDR1 MNHEY, CDR2 SVGAGI. CDR3: CASSYGTGGYEQYF.

The chain couples TRBV24-1 to TRBJ2-3; no DNA is available, so the TRBD2 call from TCRdb remains unchecked. Germline V lookup: CDR1 KGHDR, CDR2 SFDVKD. CDR3 size: 16 residues. CDR3 in amino acids: CATSDPGGASGDTQYF.

The rearrangement uses TRBV7-2 and TRBJ2-7; checking the TCRdb D call of TRBD2 is not possible without DNA. Germline V gene sequence: CDR1 SGHTA, CDR2 FQGNSA. The CDR3 has 16 residues. The CDR3 region is CASSPSRLAGSYEQYF.

The V gene is TRBV19, the J gene TRBJ2-1; checking the TCRdb D call of TRBD1 is not possible without DNA. The germline CDR1 and CDR2 sequences are LNHDA and SQIVND (reference sequence). CDR3 length: 13 residues. The CDR3 sequence: CASSANRANEQFF.

CDR3 protein: CASSSGTSLREQYF. This chain connects TRBV6-2 or TRBV6-3 to TRBJ2-7; the D gene TCRdb calls, TRBD2, cannot be checked with no DNA. Germline V gene lookup returns CDR1 MNHEY and CDR2 SVGEGT. The CDR3 sequence is 14 residues long.

The chain carries TRBV4-3 and TRBJ1-4. The CDR3 has 16 residues. The germline gives CDR1 LGHNA, CDR2 YSLEER. The CDR3: CASSQRGVEGNEKLFF.

The chain employs TRBV12-3 or TRBV12-4 and TRBJ1-2; TCRdb indicates TRBD1, and absent DNA this call remains unverified. This CDR3 has 12 amino acids. CDR3 loop: CASTPGTVGYTF.

The J gene is TRBJ2-7, the V gene TRBV30; TCRdb calls TRBD1, which cannot be checked without DNA. The CDR3 length is 14 residues. Germline lookup yields CDR1 GTSNPN and CDR2 SVGIG (reference sequence). CDR3 residues: CAWSPSGTGNEQYF. The entire variable domain, with the rest obtained from reference TRBV30 and TRBJ2-7, is as follows: SQTIHQWPATLVQPVGSPLSLECTVEGTSNPNLYWYRQAAGRGLQLLFYSVGIGQISSEVPQNLSASRPQDRQFILSSKKLLLSDSGFYLCAWSPSGTGNEQYFGPGTRLTVT.

The chain has TRBV29-1 and TRBJ1-1; TCRdb returns TRBD1, unconfirmable since there is no DNA. This CDR3 comprises 14 residues. Germline assignment: CDR1 SQVTM and CDR2 ANQGSEA. CDR3 protein: CSAWTGLTNTEAFF.

This sequence joins TRBV12-3 or TRBV12-4 and TRBJ1-4; TCRdb selects TRBD1, and the lack of DNA leaves this call unchecked. This CDR3 has 16 amino acids. The CDR3 loop is CASSLFPGQTNEKLFF.

The genes are TRBV6-2 or TRBV6-3 and TRBJ2-1; TCRdb's assignment of TRBD2 cannot be checked, as there is no DNA. The CDR3 extends over 15 amino acids. Germline-derived CDR1 and CDR2 are MNHEY and SVGEGT. The CDR3 sequence: CASSYLAAAYNEQFF.

The chain carries TRBV12-3 or TRBV12-4 and TRBJ1-2; no DNA is available, so the TRBD1 call from TCRdb remains unchecked. This CDR3 spans 14 amino acids. The CDR3 sequence: CASSPREGRYGYTF.

This chain uses TRBV5-1 with TRBJ2-1; TCRdb outputs TRBD2, but without DNA this stays unchecked. Germline V gene data show CDR1 as SGHRS and CDR2 as YFSETQ. The length of the CDR3 is 14 residues. The CDR3: CASSREGPYDEQFF.

This chain joins TRBV20-1 and TRBJ2-2; without DNA, the TCRdb call of TRBD1 cannot be checked. Germline values: CDR1 DFQATT, CDR2 SNEGSKA (reference sequence). The CDR3 runs to 16 residues. CDR3 loop: CSARAGGAWNTGELFF.

The CDR3 sequence is CASSPPIDTYGYTF. This chain uses TRBV7-2 with TRBJ1-2; TCRdb selects TRBD1, and the lack of DNA leaves this call unchecked. The length of the CDR3 is 14 residues. From germline, CDR1 is SGHTA and CDR2 FQGNSA. The full variable domain, completed using reference TRBV7-2 and TRBJ1-2, is GAGVSQSPSNKVTEKGKDVELRCDPISGHTALYWYRQSLGQGLEFLIYFQGNSAPDKSGLPSDRFSAERTGGSVSTLTIQRTQQEDSAVYLCASSPPIDTYGYTFGSGTRLTVV.

This chain links TRBV28 with TRBJ2-7; TCRdb reports TRBD2, a call that lacks DNA to check it against. The CDR3 runs 14 residues. CDR1 and CDR2 from the germline V gene are MDHEN and SYDVKM. CDR3: CASNMGGSLGEQYF.

This chain connects TRBV3-1 to TRBJ2-7; as DNA is missing, the TRBD2 call by TCRdb cannot be tested. CDR1 and CDR2 (germline): LGHDT, YNNKEL (reference sequence). The CDR3 spans 15 residues. CDR3: CASSQDIAGGSEQYF.

The J gene is TRBJ2-7, the V gene TRBV29-1; TCRdb's D call, TRBD1, is unchecked because there is no DNA. The CDR3 is 14 amino acids. CDR1 and CDR2 from the germline V gene are SQVTM and ANQGSEA. The CDR3 sequence: CSVAPRGLAYEQYF.

V usage is TRBV6-6 and J usage is TRBJ2-3; as DNA is missing, the TRBD2 call by TCRdb cannot be tested. Germline lookup yields CDR1 MNHNY and CDR2 SVGAGI (reference sequence). The CDR3 length is 14 residues. The CDR3 sequence: CASSEVAGTDTQYF.

This chain connects TRBV18 to TRBJ2-1; TCRdb returns TRBD2, unconfirmable since there is no DNA. CDR1 KGHSH and CDR2 LQKENI come from the germline V gene. There are 15 residues in the CDR3. Here the CDR3 reads CASSPRRGAVDEQFF.